A single sample is the source of the 8 T cell receptor beta chains below, sequenced in a study of blood T cells in healthy people across ages (dated by TCRdb to the mid-2010s). Library generation was performed with 5' RACE. The run used an Illumina HiSeq 2500. The second PCR ran for roughly 7 to 11 cycles and used a J-beta primer mix along with a sample-barcoded 5' primer. The public reads were reanalyzed by TCRdb: fastp trimming at Q25, MiXCR alignment, in-frame beta chains only. Rows are unified per CDR3 protein, each entry keeping the most common DNA and genes. The sample table shows some 1.5 million distinct CDR3 sequences, and roughly two fifths are seen once. The ten most abundant clones make up about 3.8% of the sample. The sample consisted of blood. The receptors come from a young woman in good health.

The chain employs TRBV27 and TRBJ2-2, with D perhaps TRBD1 (6 bases). The CDR3 covers 16 residues. V was cut by 4 bases and J by 0 bases, with 12 bases left in between. The germline gives CDR1 MNHEY, CDR2 SMNVEV (reference sequence). The CDR3 nucleotides are TGTGCCAGCAGTTCTCGACAGGCGACGAACACCGGGGAGCTGTTTTTT. Translating it yields CASSSRQATNTGELFF.

V usage is TRBV12-3 or TRBV12-4 and J usage is TRBJ1-1; 7 bases fit TRBD1. This CDR3 spans 15 amino acids. Trimming cost V 5 bases and J 0 bases; bases outside gene matches: 6. CDR3 amino acids: CASSLTGQLNTEAFF. The CDR3 nucleotides are TGTGCCAGCAGTCTCACGGGACAGTTGAACACTGAAGCTTTCTTT.

The V gene is TRBV12-3 or TRBV12-4, the J gene TRBJ1-2; TRBD1 matches at 7 bases. J was trimmed by 4 bases and V by 6 bases; bases with no gene match: 8. The CDR3 has 14 residues. CDR3 coding DNA: TGTGCCAGCAGGATCACCGGGACAGTCTATGGCTACACCTTC. This sequence encodes CASRITGTVYGYTF.

This chain joins TRBV11-2 and TRBJ2-5; D is possibly TRBD1 (6 bases). The CDR3 is made up of 15 amino acids. Germline V gives CDR1 SGHAT, CDR2 FQNNGV. The V gene lost 3 bases and the J gene lost 2 bases, with 13 bases spanning the gap. CDR3 protein: CASSFDRTKQETQYF. DNA of the CDR3: TGTGCCAGCAGCTTCGACAGGACGAAACAAGAGACCCAGTACTTC.

This clonotype has more than one count but fewer than ten. The chain is built from TRBV7-9 and TRBJ2-1; D may be TRBD1 (7 bases). With the DNA end fitting TRBJ2-7 better, the J assignment may be wrong. CDR1 SEHNR and CDR2 FQNEAQ come from the germline V gene (reference sequence). This CDR3 is built from 17 residues. CDR3 in amino acids: CASSPPQGGSSYNEQYF. CDR3 coding DNA: TGTGCCAGCAGCCCCCCCCAGGGGGGCAGCTCCTACAATGAGCAGTACTTC.

The gene calls are TRBV12-3 or TRBV12-4 and TRBJ1-1; 11 nucleotides line up with TRBD1. J was trimmed by 11 bases and V by 5 bases; bases with no gene match: 4. This CDR3 has 12 amino acids. This chain's CDR3 is CASSPDRGRAFF. CDR3 bases: TGTGCCAGCAGTCCGGACAGGGGGCGGGCTTTCTTT.

This chain joins TRBV29-1 and TRBJ1-2, with 8 bases that match TRBD1. Germline CDR1 reads SQVTM; CDR2 reads ANQGSEA. This CDR3 contains 15 residues. Unmatched junction bases numbered 18, after V lost 7 bases and J lost 8 bases. CDR3 in amino acids: CSAFSWSDRVRGYTF. In nucleotides, the CDR3 is TGCAGCGCCTTCAGCTGGTCGGACAGGGTGCGAGGCTACACCTTC.

This chain links TRBV5-1 with TRBJ2-3, with 9 bases identical to TRBD1. The CDR3 runs 16 residues. The germline V gene encodes CDR1 SGHRS and CDR2 YFSETQ. V dropped 6 bases and J dropped 3; count of bases not matched to a gene: 11. CDR3 loop: CASNQGTGFRTDTQYF. In nucleotides, the CDR3 is TGCGCCAGCAACCAAGGGACAGGGTTTCGGACAGATACGCAGTATTTT.